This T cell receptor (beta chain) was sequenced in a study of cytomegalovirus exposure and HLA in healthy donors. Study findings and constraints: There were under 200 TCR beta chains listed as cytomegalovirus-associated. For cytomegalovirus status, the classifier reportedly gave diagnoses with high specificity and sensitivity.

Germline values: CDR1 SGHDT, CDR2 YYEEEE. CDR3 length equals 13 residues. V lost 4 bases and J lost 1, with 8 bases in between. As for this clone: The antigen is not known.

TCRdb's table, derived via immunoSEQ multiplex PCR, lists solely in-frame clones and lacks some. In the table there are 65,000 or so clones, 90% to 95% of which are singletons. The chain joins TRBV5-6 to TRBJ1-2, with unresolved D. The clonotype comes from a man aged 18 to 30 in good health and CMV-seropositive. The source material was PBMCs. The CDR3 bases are TGTGCCAGCAGCCCAGATGTTAACTATGGCTACACCTTC. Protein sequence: CASSPDVNYGYTF.